The next 13 T cell receptor beta chains were all read from a single sample in a study of OX40 agonist ivuxolimab in advanced cancers. The table came from immunoSEQ multiplex PCR; TCRdb's copy has only in-frame clones and leaves some out. This sample has tens of thousands of clones, with about 90% found just once. The material was CD4+ or CD8+ T cells sorted from blood, obtained in a trial of the OX40 agonist ivuxolimab. Source of these receptors: an adult with an advanced solid tumor such as melanoma, head and neck, liver or kidney cancer.

The CDR3 nucleotides read TGTGCCAGCAGTTTGTCATCGCAGAACTACGAGCAGTACGTC. Its protein is CASSLSSQNYEQYV. This chain connects TRBV28 to TRBJ2-7; D remains unclear. The V end lost 3 bases, the J end lost 3 bases, and 12 bases lay between the germline ends. The CDR3 loop spans 14 amino acids. Germline CDR1 is MDHEN and CDR2 is SYDVKM.

The chain couples TRBV2 to TRBJ1-5, with no clear D. The CDR3 loop spans 14 amino acids. Looked up from germline, CDR1 is SNHLY and CDR2 is FYNNEI. Trimming pared 5 bases from V and 0 bases from J, leaving 8 bases between. For the CDR3, the DNA is TGTGCCAGCAGTTTGGATTATAGCAATCAGCCCCAGCATTTT. Translated: CASSLDYSNQPQHF.

The table lists this clone with a few counts. V usage is TRBV19 and J usage is TRBJ1-4; the D is unclear. Germline V gene sequence: CDR1 LNHDA, CDR2 SQIVND (reference sequence). This CDR3 has 12 residues. V was cut by 6 bases and J by 8 bases, with 10 bases left in between. DNA for the CDR3: TGTGCCAGTAGCCCGCTAGGGGAAAAACTGTTTTTT. Protein: CASSPLGEKLFF.

The rearrangement links TRBV5-1 to TRBJ2-3; TRBD2 matches at 13 bases. Germline CDR1 is SGHRS and CDR2 is YFSETQ. V was clipped by 0 bases and J by 0 bases; unmatched bases: 7. This CDR3 has 19 residues. The CDR3 sequence: CASSLGRLAGGASTDTQYF. The CDR3 DNA follows: TGCGCCAGCAGCTTGGGGCGACTAGCGGGGGGAGCTAGCACAGATACGCAGTATTTT.

This clone was counted a single time. The chain employs TRBV6-6 and TRBJ1-5; 9 bases are a match to TRBD1. The CDR3 loop spans 15 amino acids. CDR1 and CDR2 from the germline V gene are MNHNY and SVGAGI (reference sequence). V was clipped by 6 bases and J by 4 bases; unmatched bases: 7. This chain's CDR3 is CASSPPGTGNQPQHF. The CDR3 DNA reads TGTGCCAGCAGCCCTCCCGGGACAGGGAATCAGCCCCAGCATTTT.

V and J are TRBV6-1 and TRBJ1-6; tentatively, D is TRBD1 (5 bases). Per germline, CDR1 MNHNS and CDR2 SASEGT. Trimming left V 6 bases short and J 7 bases short, with 13 bases between. There are 14 residues in the CDR3. In DNA, the CDR3 is TGTGCCAGCAGGGCCGGGGGGGAAAATTCACCCCTCCACTTT. Translating it yields CASRAGGENSPLHF.

This clone has a handful of counts. This chain joins TRBV2 and TRBJ1-2; D call uncertain. CDR3 length: 12 residues. Per germline, CDR1 SNHLY and CDR2 FYNNEI. V was clipped by 0 bases and J by 5 bases, with 4 bases between them. The CDR3 DNA reads as TGTGCCAGCAGTGAAGCAGGGTATGGCTACACCTTC. As protein: CASSEAGYGYTF.

The genes are TRBV10-3 and TRBJ1-5, with 7 positions matching TRBD1. Germline values: CDR1 ENHRY, CDR2 SYGVKD. V lost 4 bases, J lost 5 bases, and 5 bases stayed unmatched. This CDR3 spans 14 amino acids. In nucleotides, the CDR3 is TGTGCCATCAGTGGCGGACAGGCGGATCAGCCCCAGCATTTT. Encoded protein: CAISGGQADQPQHF.

The chain employs TRBV4-1 and TRBJ1-2, with a tentative D call TRBD1 (6 bases). The germline V and J ends were trimmed by 1 base and 7 bases, with 13 bases remaining between them. Germline loops: CDR1 MGHRA, CDR2 YSYEKL. This CDR3 is 14 amino acids long. For the CDR3, the DNA is TGCGCCAGCAGCCAAGTATGGACAGCTTTTGGCTACACCTTC. It translates to CASSQVWTAFGYTF.

The genes are TRBV18 and TRBJ1-4, with D tentatively TRBD1 (6 bases). There are 13 residues in the CDR3. Trimming cost V 6 bases and J 6 bases, with 11 bases left between them. Per the germline V gene, CDR1 is KGHSH and CDR2 is LQKENI. This CDR3 is CASSRTEDEKLFF. The CDR3 nucleotides are TGTGCCAGCTCCAGGACAGAGGATGAAAAACTGTTTTTT. The whole variable domain, filled in from reference TRBV18 and TRBJ1-4, reads NAGVMQNPRHLVRRRGQEARLRCSPMKGHSHVYWYRQLPEEGLKFMVYLQKENIIDESGMPKERFSAEFPKEGPSILRIQQVVRGDSAAYFCASSRTEDEKLFFGSGTQLSVL.

The genes are TRBV4-1 and TRBJ2-5, with 8 bases aligning to TRBD1. J was trimmed by 9 bases and V by 1 base; bases with no gene match: 1. Per the germline V gene, CDR1 is MGHRA and CDR2 is YSYEKL. CDR3 length: 12 residues. As DNA, the CDR3 is TGCGCCAGCAGCCAAGTACAGGGGGCCCAGTACTTC. Protein sequence: CASSQVQGAQYF.

A single count supports this clone. The V call is TRBV5-1, the J call TRBJ2-2, with D tentatively TRBD1 (6 bases). This CDR3 is built from 15 residues. V was pared by 4 bases and J by 3 bases, with 13 bases between. The V gene's germline CDR1 is SGHRS and CDR2 YFSETQ. The CDR3 region has the DNA TGCGCCAGCAGCCTTCCTACAGGGTACACCGGGGAGCTGTTTTTT. Translated: CASSLPTGYTGELFF.

The J gene is TRBJ2-2, the V gene TRBV5-5; the match to TRBD1 covers 8 bases. Germline loops: CDR1 SGHKS, CDR2 YYEKEE (reference sequence). The CDR3 is 15 amino acids. Trimming removed 4 bases from V and 2 bases from J; junction bases left unmatched: 4. The CDR3 nucleotides are TGTGCCAGCAGCGAGACAGGGGTAAACACCGGGGAGCTGTTTTTT. Amino acid sequence: CASSETGVNTGELFF.